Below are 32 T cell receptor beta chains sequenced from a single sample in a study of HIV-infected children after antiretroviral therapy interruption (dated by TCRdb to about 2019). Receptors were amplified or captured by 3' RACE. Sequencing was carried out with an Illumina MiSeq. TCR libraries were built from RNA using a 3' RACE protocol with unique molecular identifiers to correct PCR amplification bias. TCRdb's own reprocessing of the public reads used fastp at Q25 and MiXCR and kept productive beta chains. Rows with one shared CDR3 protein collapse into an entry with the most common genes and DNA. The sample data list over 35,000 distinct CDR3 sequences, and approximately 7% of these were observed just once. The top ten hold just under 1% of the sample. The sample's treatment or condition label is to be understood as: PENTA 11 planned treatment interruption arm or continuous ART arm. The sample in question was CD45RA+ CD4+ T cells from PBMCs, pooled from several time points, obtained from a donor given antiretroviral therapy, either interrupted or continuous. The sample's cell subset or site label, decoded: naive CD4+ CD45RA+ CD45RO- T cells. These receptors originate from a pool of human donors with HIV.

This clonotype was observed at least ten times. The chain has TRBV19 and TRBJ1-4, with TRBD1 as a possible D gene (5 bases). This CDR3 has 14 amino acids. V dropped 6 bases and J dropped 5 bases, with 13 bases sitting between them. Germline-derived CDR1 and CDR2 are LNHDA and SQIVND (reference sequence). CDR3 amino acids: CASRGVAVNEKLFF. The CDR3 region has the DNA TGTGCCAGTAGGGGGGTGGCAGTGAATGAAAAACTGTTTTTT. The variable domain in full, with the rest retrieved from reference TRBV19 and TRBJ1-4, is DGGITQSPKYLFRKEGQNVTLSCEQNLNHDAMYWYRQDPGQGLRLIYYSQIVNDFQKGDIAEGYSVSREKKESFPLTVTSAQKNPTAFYLCASRGVAVNEKLFFGSGTQLSVL.

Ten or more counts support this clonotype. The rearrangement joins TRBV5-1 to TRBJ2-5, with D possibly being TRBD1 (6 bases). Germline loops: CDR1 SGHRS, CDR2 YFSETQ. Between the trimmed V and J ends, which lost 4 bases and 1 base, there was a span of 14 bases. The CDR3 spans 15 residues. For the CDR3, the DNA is TGCGCCAGCAGCGGGCCGCAGGGGCCCCAAGAGACCCAGTACTTC. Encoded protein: CASSGPQGPQETQYF. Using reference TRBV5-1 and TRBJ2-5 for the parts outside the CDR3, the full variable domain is KAGVTQTPRYLIKTRGQQVTLSCSPISGHRSVSWYQQTPGQGLQFLFEYFSETQRNKGNFPGRFSGRQFSNSRSEMNVSTLELGDSALYLCASSGPQGPQETQYFGPGTRLLVL.

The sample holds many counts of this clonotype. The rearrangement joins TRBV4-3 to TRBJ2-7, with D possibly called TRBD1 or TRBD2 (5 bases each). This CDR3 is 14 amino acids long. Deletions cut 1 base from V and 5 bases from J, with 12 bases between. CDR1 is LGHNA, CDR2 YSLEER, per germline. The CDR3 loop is CASSQGWDGDEQYF. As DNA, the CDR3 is TGCGCCAGCAGCCAAGGATGGGACGGCGACGAGCAGTACTTC.

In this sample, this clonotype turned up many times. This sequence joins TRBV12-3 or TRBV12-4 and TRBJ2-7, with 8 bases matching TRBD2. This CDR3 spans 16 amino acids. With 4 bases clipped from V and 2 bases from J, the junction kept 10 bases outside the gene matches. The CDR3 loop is CASSSPGAGAAYEQYF. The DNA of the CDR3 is TGTGCCAGCAGTTCCCCCGGAGCGGGAGCAGCCTACGAGCAGTACTTC.

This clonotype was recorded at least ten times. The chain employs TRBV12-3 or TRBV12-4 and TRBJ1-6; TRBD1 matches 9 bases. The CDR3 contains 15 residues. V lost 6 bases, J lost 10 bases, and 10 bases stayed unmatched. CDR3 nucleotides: TGTGCCAGCAGCCCCCAGGGACAGGGTTTGTCACCCCTCCACTTT. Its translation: CASSPQGQGLSPLHF.

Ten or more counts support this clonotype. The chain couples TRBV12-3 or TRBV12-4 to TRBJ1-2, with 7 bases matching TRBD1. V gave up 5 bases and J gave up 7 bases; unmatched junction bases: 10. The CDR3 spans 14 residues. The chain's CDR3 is CASSPRPTGVGYTF. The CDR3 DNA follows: TGTGCCAGCAGTCCCAGACCCACAGGGGTTGGCTACACCTTC.

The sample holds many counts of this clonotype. The CDR3 reads CASSESRLQYF. DNA for the CDR3: TGTGCCAGCAGTGAAAGTCGTCTTCAGTACTTC. The gene calls are TRBV2 and TRBJ2-4, with unresolved D. The germline gives CDR1 SNHLY, CDR2 FYNNEI. The CDR3 totals 11 residues. The V end lost 2 bases, the J end lost 11 bases, and 7 bases lay between the germline ends.

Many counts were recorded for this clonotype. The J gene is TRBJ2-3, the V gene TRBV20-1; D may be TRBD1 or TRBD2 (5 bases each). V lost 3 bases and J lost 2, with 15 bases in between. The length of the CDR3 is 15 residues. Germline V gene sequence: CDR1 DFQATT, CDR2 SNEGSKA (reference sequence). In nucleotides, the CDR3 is TGCAGTGCTAGTCTGGTCGGGGCCAACACAGATACGCAGTATTTT. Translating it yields CSASLVGANTDTQYF.

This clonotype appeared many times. The CDR3 region is CATSDPRSGASTDTQYF. The DNA of the CDR3 is TGTGCCACCAGTGACCCTAGAAGCGGGGCTAGCACAGATACGCAGTATTTT. The chain joins TRBV24-1 to TRBJ2-3, with 7 positions matching TRBD2. Losses at the gene ends were 4 bases for V and 0 bases for J; bases not matched to a gene: 9. The CDR3 spans 17 residues. Per the germline V gene, CDR1 is KGHDR and CDR2 is SFDVKD.

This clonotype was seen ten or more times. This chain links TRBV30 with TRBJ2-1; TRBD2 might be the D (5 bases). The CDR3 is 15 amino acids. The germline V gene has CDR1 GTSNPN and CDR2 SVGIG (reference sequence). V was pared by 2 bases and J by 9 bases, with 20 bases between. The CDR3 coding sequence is TGTGCCTGGAGTCTATCCTGGGGAGATAATGCTGAGCAGTTCTTC. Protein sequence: CAWSLSWGDNAEQFF.

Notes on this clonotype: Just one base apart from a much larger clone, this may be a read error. CDR3 residues: CTSSFGNSYEQYF. As DNA, the CDR3 is TGTACCAGCAGCTTCGGAAACTCCTACGAGCAGTACTTC. The chain is built from TRBV7-2 and TRBJ2-7; no clear D gene. The CDR3 sequence is 13 residues long. Per germline, CDR1 SGHTA and CDR2 FQGNSA. V dropped 3 bases and J dropped 0 bases, with 6 bases sitting between them. Full variable domain (missing parts from reference TRBV7-2 and TRBJ2-7): GAGVSQSPSNKVTEKGKDVELRCDPISGHTALYWYRQSLGQGLEFLIYFQGNSAPDKSGLPSDRFSAERTGGSVSTLTIQRTQQEDSAVYLCTSSFGNSYEQYFGPGTRLTVT.

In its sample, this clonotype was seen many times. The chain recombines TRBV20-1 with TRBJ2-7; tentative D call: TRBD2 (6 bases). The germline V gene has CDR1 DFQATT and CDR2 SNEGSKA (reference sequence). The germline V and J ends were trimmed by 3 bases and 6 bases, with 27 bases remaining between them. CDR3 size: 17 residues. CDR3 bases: TGCAGTGCTAGGGCCCCCTTACGAGTTAGCGGTGACTCCGAGCAGTACTTC. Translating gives CSARAPLRVSGDSEQYF.

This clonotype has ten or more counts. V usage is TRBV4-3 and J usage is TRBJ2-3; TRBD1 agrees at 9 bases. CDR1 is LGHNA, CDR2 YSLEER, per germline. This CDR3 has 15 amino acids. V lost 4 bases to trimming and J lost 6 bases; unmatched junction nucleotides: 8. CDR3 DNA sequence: TGCGCCAGCAGCCTACTATACAGGGGGCGGGATACGCAGTATTTT. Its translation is CASSLLYRGRDTQYF.

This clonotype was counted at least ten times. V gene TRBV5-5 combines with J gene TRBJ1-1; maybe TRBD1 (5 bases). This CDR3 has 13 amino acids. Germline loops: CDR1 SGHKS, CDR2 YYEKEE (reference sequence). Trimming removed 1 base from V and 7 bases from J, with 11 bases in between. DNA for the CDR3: TGTGCCAGCAGCTTGCCACTTAGGGGTGAAGCTTTCTTT. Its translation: CASSLPLRGEAFF.

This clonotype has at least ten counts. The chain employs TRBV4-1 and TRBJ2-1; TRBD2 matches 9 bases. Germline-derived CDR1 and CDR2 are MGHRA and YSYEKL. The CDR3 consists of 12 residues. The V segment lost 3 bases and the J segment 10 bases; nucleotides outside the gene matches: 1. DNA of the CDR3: TGCGCCAGCAGCCACCTAGCGGGAGAGCAGTTCTTC. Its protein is CASSHLAGEQFF.

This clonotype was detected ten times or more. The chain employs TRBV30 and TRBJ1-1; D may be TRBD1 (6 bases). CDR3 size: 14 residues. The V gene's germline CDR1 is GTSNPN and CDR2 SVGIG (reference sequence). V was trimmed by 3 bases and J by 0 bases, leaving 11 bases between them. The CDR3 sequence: CAWRGQNMNTEAFF. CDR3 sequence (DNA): TGTGCCTGGAGAGGACAGAACATGAACACTGAAGCTTTCTTT.

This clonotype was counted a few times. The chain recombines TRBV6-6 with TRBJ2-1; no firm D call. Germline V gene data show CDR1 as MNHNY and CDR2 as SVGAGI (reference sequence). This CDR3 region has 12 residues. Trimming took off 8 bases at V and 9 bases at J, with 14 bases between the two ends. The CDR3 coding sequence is TGTGCCAGCGGTGGGGTCTATGCTGAGCAGTTCTTC. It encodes CASGGVYAEQFF.

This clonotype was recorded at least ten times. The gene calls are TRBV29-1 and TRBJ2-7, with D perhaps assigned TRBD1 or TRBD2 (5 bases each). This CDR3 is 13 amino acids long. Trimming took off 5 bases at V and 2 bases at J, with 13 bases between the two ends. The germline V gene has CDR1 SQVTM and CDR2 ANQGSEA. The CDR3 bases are TGCAGCGTTTCCGGGACGGTAACCTACGAGCAGTACTTC. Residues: CSVSGTVTYEQYF.

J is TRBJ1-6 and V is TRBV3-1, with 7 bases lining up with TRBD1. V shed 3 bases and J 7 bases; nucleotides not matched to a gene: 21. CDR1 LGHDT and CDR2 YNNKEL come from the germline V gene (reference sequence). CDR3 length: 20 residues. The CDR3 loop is CASSHPRRQGGRGKNSPLHF. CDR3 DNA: TGTGCCAGCAGCCATCCGAGGAGACAGGGAGGAAGAGGCAAGAATTCACCCCTCCACTTT. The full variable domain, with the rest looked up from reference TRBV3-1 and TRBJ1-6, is DTAVSQTPKYLVTQMGNDKSIKCEQNLGHDTMYWYKQDSKKFLKIMFSYNNKELIINETVPNRFSPKSPDKAHLNLHINSLELGDSAVYFCASSHPRRQGGRGKNSPLHFGNGTRLTVT.

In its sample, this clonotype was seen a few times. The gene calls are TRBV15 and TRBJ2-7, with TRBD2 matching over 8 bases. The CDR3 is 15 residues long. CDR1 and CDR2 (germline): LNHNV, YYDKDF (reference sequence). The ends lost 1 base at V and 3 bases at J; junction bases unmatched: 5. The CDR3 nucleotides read TGTGCCACCAGCAGAGGAGCGGGAGAGCTCTACGAGCAGTACTTC. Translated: CATSRGAGELYEQYF.

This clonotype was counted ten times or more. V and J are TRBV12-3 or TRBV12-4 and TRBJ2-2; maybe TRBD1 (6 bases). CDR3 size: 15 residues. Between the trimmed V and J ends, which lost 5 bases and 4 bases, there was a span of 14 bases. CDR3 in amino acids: CASSTTGWGTGELFF. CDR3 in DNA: TGTGCCAGCAGTACCACAGGGTGGGGCACCGGGGAGCTGTTTTTT.

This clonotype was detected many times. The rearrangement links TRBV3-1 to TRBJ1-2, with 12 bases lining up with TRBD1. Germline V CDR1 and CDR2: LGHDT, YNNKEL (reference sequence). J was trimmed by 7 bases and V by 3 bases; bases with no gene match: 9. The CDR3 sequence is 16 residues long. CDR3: CASSHLPGQGAPGYTF. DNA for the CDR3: TGTGCCAGCAGCCATTTACCGGGACAGGGGGCTCCTGGCTACACCTTC.

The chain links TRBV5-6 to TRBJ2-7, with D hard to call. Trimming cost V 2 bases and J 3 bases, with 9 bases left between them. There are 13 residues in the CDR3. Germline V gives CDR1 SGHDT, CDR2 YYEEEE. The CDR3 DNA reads TGTGCCAGCAGCTTCGCCGATAACTACGAGCAGTACTTC. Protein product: CASSFADNYEQYF.

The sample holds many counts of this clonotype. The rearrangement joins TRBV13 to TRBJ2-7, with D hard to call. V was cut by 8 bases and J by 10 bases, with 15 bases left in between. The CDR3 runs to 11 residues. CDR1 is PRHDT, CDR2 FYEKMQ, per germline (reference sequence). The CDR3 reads CASSLFYEQYF. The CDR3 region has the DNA TGTGCCAGCTCTCTTTTTTATGAACAGTACTTC.

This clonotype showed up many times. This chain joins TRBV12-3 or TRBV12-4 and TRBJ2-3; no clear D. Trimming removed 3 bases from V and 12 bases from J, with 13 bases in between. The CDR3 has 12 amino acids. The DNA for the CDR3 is TGTGCCAGCAGTTTCCAGCCCTTACCCCAGTATTTT. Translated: CASSFQPLPQYF.

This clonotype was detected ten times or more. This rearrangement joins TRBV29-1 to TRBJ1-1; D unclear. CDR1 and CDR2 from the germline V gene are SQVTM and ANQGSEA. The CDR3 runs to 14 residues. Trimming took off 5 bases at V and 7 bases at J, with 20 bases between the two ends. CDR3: CSVTPRLGTGEAFF. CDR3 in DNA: TGCAGCGTTACTCCCAGGTTGGGCACTGGTGAAGCTTTCTTT.

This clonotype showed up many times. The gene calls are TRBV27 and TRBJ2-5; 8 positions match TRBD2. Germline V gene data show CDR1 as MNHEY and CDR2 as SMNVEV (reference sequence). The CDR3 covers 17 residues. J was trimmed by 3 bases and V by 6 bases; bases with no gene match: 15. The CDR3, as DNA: TGTGCCAGCAGCGCCAGGTCGGTAGCGGGGAGGGAAGAGACCCAGTACTTC. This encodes CASSARSVAGREETQYF.

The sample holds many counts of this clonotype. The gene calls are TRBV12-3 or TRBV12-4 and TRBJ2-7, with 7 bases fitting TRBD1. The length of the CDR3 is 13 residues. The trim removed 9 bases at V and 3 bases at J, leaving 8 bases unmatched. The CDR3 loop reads CASRGQGLYEQYF. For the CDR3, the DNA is TGTGCCAGTAGGGGGCAGGGTCTCTACGAGCAGTACTTC.

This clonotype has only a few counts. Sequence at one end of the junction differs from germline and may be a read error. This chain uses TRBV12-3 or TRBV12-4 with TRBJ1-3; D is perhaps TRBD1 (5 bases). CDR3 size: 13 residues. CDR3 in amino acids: CASSPDTGNTLYF. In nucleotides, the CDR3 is TGTGCAAGCAGCCCGGACACTGGAAATACGCTCTATTTT.

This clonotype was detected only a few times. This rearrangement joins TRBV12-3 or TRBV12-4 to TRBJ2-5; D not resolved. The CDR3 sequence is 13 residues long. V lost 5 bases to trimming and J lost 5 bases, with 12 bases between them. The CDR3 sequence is CASSLRSRETQYF. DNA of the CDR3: TGTGCCAGCAGTCTTCGGTCCCGGGAGACCCAGTACTTC.

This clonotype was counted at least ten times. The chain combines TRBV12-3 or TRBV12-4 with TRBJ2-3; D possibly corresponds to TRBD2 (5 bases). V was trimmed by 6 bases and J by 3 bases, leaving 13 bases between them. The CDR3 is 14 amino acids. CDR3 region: CASRASGKTDTQYF. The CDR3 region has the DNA TGTGCCAGCAGGGCGAGCGGAAAGACAGATACGCAGTATTTT.

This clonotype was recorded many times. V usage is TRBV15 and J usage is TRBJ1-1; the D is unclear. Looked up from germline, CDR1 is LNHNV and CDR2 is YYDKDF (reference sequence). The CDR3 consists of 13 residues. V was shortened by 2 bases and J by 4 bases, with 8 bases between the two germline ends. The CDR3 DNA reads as TGTGCCACCAGCAGAATATCGGGCACTGAAGCTTTCTTT. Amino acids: CATSRISGTEAFF.